Listed below are T cell receptor beta chains from one sample, sequenced in a study of OX40 agonist ivuxolimab in advanced cancers. This table comes from immunoSEQ multiplex PCR, and its TCRdb copy is limited to in-frame clones, with some not included. The sample has 27,000 or so clones; 80% to 90% are singletons. Sequences were derived from CD4+ or CD8+ T cells sorted from blood, sampled in a trial of the OX40 agonist ivuxolimab. The receptors originated from an adult with an advanced solid tumor such as melanoma, head and neck, liver or kidney cancer. Both conserved end residues are trimmed from each CDR3. Fields, in order: V gene, CDR3 protein.

V gene: TRBV30
CDR3 protein: AWGTIRFADTQY

V gene: TRBV6-1
CDR3 protein: ASSEGGASAIQY

V gene: TRBV30
CDR3 protein: AWSGRPLFNYGYT

V gene: TRBV19
CDR3 protein: ASATGIGYT

V gene: TRBV27
CDR3 protein: ASSLLAGAGEETQY

V gene: TRBV7-2
CDR3 protein: ASSLAAHQETQY

V gene: TRBV18
CDR3 protein: ASSPTGTGPRNTGELF

V gene: TRBV29-1
CDR3 protein: SYSSGSHNEQF

V gene: TRBV7-8
CDR3 protein: ASSFSYEQY

V gene: TRBV19
CDR3 protein: ASSPTGDEQY

V gene: TRBV28
CDR3 protein: ASSFRGIGSYEQY

V gene: TRBV28
CDR3 protein: ASSLASGGTDTQY

V gene: TRBV27
CDR3 protein: ASSSKWGGEQF

V gene: TRBV6-5
CDR3 protein: ASRLSGAGVETQY

V gene: TRBV27
CDR3 protein: ASSLAGDFQF

V gene: TRBV5-1
CDR3 protein: ASSFLGGDYEQY

V gene: TRBV5-4
CDR3 protein: ASSPTSGNQYEQY

V gene: TRBV5-1
CDR3 protein: ASSPASNTGELF

V gene: TRBV7-9
CDR3 protein: ASRAGAGANVLT

V gene: TRBV4-1
CDR3 protein: ASSQDPYPIRSAYEQY

V gene: TRBV2
CDR3 protein: ASSELAPSTDTQY

V gene: TRBV5-1
CDR3 protein: ASSLLFTGGSTDTQY

V gene: TRBV7-9
CDR3 protein: ASSPSGSGGLNEQY

V gene: TRBV9
CDR3 protein: ASSPGGGSNQPQH

V gene: TRBV7-6
CDR3 protein: ASSFFREVAGGEQY

V gene: TRBV11-2
CDR3 protein: ASSPTNEKLF

V gene: TRBV19
CDR3 protein: ASSAATGIDEQY

V gene: TRBV4-1
CDR3 protein: ASSAQGSSYEQY

V gene: TRBV6-5
CDR3 protein: ASTGSGADEQY